The 4 T cell receptor beta chains listed next were all sequenced from one sample in a study of tissue T cells after allogeneic stem cell transplantation. Time point described: mouse harvest day 14 after allogeneic transplant. Each mouse received 10^7 T-cell-depleted marrow cells plus 10^6 splenic CD5+ T cells by tail vein. Only in-frame clones appear in the TCRdb table, and some are missing; sequencing was by immunoSEQ multiplex PCR. The data show more than 1,000 clones, 35% to 55% seen once. Material: gut tissue. All receptors derive from a female BALB/c mouse given C57BL/6 T cells with graft-versus-host disease after an allogeneic hematopoietic cell transplant.

This clone has a handful of counts. Mouse gene names and germline throughout. The read ends 1 residue early relative to the CDR3; the germline J gene fills the gap. This chain links TRBV26 with TRBJ2-7; D is ambiguous. V was pared by 0 bases and J by 3 bases, with 9 bases between. This CDR3 comprises 14 residues. Germline values: CDR1 KGHPV, CDR2 FQNQEV (reference sequence). The CDR3 protein is CASSLSYSNYEQYF. The covered CDR3 bases are TGTGCCAGCAGTCTGTCGTACAGTAACTATGAACAGTAC. The full variable domain, rest sourced from reference TRBV26 and TRBJ2-7, is NSKVIQTPRYLVKGQGQKAKMRCIPEKGHPVVFWYQQNKNNEFKFLINFQNQEVLQQIDMTEKRFSAECPSNSPCSLEIQSSEAGDSALYLCASSLSYSNYEQYFGPGTRLTVL.

Notes on this clone: Genes here carry mouse names. Read coverage stops 1 residue before the CDR3 terminus; the germline J gene supplies the remainder. This chain connects TRBV26 to TRBJ2-4; tentatively, D is TRBD1 or TRBD2 (5 bases each). V lost 2 bases, J lost 3 bases, and 9 bases lay in between. The CDR3 contains 14 residues. CDR1 and CDR2 from the germline V gene are KGHPV and FQNQEV (reference sequence). The chain's CDR3 is CASSLGARQNTLYF. The sequenced CDR3 bases are TGTGCCAGCAGTCTGGGGGCGCGGCAAAACACCTTGTAC.

This clone has more than one count but fewer than ten. The genes are named according to mouse. The read halts 1 residue ahead of the CDR3 end, with the missing end drawn from the germline J gene. This chain uses TRBV23 with TRBJ1-2; the DNA was not used to check the table's D call, TRBD1. Per the germline V gene, CDR1 is KGHTA and CDR2 is FQNQQP. The CDR3 consists of 14 residues. CDR3 amino acids: CSSSGDRGSSDYTF. CDR3 DNA, as far as it was read: TGCTCCAGCAGTGGGGACAGGGGGTCCTCCGACTACACC.

This clone was seen only a few times. Here the gene names and germline are mouse. The CDR3 loop is CASSLRQGHTGQLYF. The part of the CDR3 DNA that was read is TGTGCCAGCTCCCTCCGGCAGGGGCACACCGGGCAGCTCTAC. The chain links TRBV12-1 to TRBJ2-2; tentatively, D is TRBD1 (6 bases). With the read ending 1 residue before the CDR3 end, the germline J gene is used to fill in that end. The germline V gene encodes CDR1 SGHSN and CDR2 HYEKVE. The CDR3 runs to 15 residues. V lost 4 bases to trimming and J lost 3 bases, with 14 bases between them.